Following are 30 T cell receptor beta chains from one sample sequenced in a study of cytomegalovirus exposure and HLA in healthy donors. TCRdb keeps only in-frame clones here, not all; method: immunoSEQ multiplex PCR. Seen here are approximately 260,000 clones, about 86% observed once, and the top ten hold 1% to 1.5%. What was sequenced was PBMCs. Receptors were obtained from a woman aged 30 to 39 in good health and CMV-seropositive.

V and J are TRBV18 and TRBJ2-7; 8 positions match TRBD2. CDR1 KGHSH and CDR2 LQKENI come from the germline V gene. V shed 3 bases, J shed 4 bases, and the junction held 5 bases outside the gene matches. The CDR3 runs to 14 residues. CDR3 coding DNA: TGTGCCAGCTCACCGGCGGGAGGTCAGTACGAGCAGTACTTC. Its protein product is CASSPAGGQYEQYF.

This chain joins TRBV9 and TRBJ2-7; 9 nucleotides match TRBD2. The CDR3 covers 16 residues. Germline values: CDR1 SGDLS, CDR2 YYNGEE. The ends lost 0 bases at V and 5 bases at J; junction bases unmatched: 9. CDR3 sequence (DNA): TGTGCCAGCAGCGTAGAACCAGCGGGAGGTCTAGACGAGCAGTACTTC. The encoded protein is CASSVEPAGGLDEQYF. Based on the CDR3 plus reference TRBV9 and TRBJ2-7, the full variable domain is DSGVTQTPKHLITATGQRVTLRCSPRSGDLSVYWYQQSLDQGLQFLIQYYNGEERAKGNILERFSAQQFPDLHSELNLSSLELGDSALYFCASSVEPAGGLDEQYFGPGTRLTVT.

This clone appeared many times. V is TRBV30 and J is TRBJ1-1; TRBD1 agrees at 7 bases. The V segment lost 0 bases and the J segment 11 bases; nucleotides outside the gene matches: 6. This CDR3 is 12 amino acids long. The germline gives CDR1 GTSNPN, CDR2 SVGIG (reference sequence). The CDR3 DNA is TGTGCCTGGAGTGTACTTAGGGGGCGGGCTTTCTTT. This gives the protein CAWSVLRGRAFF.

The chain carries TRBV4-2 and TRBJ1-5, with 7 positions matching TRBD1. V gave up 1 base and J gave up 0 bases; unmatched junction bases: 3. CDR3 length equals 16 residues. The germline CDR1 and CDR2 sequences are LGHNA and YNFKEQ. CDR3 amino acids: CASSQVGQYSNQPQHF. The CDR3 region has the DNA TGTGCCAGCAGCCAAGTGGGACAGTATAGCAATCAGCCCCAGCATTTT.

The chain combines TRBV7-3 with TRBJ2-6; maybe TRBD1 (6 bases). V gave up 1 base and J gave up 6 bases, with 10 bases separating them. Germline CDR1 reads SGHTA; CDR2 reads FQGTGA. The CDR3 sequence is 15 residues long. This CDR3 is CASSLNTGLANVLTF. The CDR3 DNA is TGTGCCAGCAGCTTAAATACAGGGCTGGCCAACGTCCTGACTTTC.

The CDR3 region is CASSGGALTEAFF. CDR3 in DNA: TGTGCCAGCTCCGGGGGAGCGCTCACTGAAGCTTTCTTT. This chain links TRBV6-5 with TRBJ1-1; weak D call: TRBD1 (5 bases). Germline V gene data show CDR1 as MNHEY and CDR2 as SVGAGI. V lost 8 bases and J lost 4, with 14 bases in between. The length of the CDR3 is 13 residues.

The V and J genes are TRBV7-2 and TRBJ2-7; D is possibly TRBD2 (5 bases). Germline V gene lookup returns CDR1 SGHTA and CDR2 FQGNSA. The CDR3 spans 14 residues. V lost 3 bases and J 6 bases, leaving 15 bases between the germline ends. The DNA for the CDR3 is TGTGCCAGCAGCTTCATCGGACTGCAAGGCGAGCAGTACTTC. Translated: CASSFIGLQGEQYF.

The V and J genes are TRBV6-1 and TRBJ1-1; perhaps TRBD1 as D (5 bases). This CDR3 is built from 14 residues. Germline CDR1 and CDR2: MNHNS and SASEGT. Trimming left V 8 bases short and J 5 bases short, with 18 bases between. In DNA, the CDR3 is TGTGCCAGCTGCCCTCAGGGTTTGAGTACTGAAGCTTTCTTT. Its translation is CASCPQGLSTEAFF.

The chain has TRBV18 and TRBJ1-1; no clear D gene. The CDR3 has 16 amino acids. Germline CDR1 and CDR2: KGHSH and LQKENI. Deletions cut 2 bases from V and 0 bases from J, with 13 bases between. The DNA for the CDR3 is TGTGCCAGCTCACCAAGGAGGGTTGGTCTGAACACTGAAGCTTTCTTT. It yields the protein CASSPRRVGLNTEAFF.

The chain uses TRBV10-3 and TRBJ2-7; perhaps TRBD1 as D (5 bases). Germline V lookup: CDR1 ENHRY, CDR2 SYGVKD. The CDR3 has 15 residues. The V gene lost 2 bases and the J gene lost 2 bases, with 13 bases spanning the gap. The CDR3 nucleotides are TGTGCCATCAGTGAGGGGCAGGGATCTCCCTACGAGCAGTACTTC. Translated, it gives CAISEGQGSPYEQYF.

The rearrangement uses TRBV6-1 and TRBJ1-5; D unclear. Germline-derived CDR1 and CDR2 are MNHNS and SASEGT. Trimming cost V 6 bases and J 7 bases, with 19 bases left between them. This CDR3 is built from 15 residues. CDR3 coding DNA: TGTGCCAGCAGCTCACGGACGTCGGGGATACAGCCCCAGCATTTT. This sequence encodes CASSSRTSGIQPQHF.

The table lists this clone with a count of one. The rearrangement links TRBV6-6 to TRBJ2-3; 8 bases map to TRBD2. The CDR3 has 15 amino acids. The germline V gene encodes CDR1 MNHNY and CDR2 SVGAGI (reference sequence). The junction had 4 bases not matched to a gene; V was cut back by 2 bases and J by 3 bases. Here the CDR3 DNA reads TGTGCCAGCAGTTACACTAGCGGAGTAACAGATACGCAGTATTTT. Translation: CASSYTSGVTDTQYF.

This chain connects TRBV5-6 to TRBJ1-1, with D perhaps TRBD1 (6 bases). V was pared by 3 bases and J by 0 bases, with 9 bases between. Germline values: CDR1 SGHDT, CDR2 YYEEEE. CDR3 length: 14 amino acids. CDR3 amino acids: CASSSGALNTEAFF. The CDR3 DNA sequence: TGTGCCAGCAGCTCAGGGGCCCTGAACACTGAAGCTTTCTTT.

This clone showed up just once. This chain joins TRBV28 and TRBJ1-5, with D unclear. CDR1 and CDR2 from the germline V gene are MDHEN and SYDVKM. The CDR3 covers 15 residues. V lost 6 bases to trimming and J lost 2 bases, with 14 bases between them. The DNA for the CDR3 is TGTGCCAGCAGCAGGCAGTACGGTGGCAATCAGCCCCAGCATTTT. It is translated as CASSRQYGGNQPQHF.

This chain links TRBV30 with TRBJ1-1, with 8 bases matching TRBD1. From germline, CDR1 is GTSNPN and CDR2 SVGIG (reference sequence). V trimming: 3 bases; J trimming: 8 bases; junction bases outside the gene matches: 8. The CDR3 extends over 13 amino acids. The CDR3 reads CAWSRGQVGEAFF. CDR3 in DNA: TGTGCCTGGAGCAGGGGACAGGTCGGGGAAGCTTTCTTT.

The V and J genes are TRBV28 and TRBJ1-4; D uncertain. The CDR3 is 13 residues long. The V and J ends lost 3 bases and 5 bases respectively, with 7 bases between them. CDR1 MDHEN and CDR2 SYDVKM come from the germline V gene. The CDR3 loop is CASSLGQNEKLFF. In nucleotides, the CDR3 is TGTGCCAGCAGTTTGGGCCAGAATGAAAAACTGTTTTTT.

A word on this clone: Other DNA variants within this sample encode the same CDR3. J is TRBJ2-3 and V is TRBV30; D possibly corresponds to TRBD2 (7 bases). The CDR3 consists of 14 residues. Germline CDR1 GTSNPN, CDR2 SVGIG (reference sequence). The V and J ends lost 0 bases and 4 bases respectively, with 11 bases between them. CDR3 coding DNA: TGTGCCTGGAGTGTGTTGGGGGGGCCAGATACGCAGTATTTT. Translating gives CAWSVLGGPDTQYF.

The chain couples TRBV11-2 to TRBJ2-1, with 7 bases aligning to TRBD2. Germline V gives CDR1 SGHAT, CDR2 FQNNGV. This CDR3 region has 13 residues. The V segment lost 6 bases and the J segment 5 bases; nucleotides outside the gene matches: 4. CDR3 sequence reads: CASRVGGDNEQFF. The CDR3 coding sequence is TGTGCCAGCAGGGTGGGGGGGGACAATGAGCAGTTCTTC.

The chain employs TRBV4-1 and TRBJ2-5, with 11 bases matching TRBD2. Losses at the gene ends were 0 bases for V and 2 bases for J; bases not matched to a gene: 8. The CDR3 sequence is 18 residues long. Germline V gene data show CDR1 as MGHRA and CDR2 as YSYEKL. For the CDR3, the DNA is TGCGCCAGCAGCCAAGAGGTAGCGGGAGGGGTGAATCAAGAGACCCAGTACTTC. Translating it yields CASSQEVAGGVNQETQYF.

The CDR3 loop is CASSPPGMSTEAFF. Here the CDR3 DNA reads TGCGCCAGCAGCCCCCCGGGTATGTCCACTGAAGCTTTCTTT. The chain recombines TRBV4-1 with TRBJ1-1; no reliable D call. The CDR3 extends over 14 amino acids. Trimming left V 4 bases short and J 4 bases short, with 13 bases between. Germline CDR1 reads MGHRA; CDR2 reads YSYEKL.

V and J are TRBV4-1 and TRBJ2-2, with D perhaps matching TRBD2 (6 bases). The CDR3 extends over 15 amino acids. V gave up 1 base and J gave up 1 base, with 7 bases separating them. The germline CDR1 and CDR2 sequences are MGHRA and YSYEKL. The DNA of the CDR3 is TGCGCCAGCAGCCAAGGGCGGGGGAACACCGGGGAGCTGTTTTTT. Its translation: CASSQGRGNTGELFF.

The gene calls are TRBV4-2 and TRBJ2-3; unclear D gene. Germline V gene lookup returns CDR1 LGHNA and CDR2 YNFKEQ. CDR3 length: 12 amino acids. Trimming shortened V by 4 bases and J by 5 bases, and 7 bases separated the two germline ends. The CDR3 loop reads CASSPLGDTQYF. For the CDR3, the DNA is TGTGCCAGCAGCCCCCTCGGAGATACGCAGTATTTT.

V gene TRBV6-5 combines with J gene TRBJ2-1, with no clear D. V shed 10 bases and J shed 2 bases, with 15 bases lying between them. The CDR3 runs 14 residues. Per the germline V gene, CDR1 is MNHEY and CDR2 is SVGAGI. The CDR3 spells CATRPGETYNEQFF. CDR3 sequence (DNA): TGTGCCACCAGACCTGGTGAGACCTACAATGAGCAGTTCTTC.

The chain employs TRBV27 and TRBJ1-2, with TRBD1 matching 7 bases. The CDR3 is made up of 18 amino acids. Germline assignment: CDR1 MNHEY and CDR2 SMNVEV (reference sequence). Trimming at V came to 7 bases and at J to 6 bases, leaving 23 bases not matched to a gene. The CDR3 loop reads CASNLRGRVYFGTDGYTF. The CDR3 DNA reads TGTGCCAGCAACCTAAGGGGCAGGGTTTATTTCGGGACAGATGGCTACACCTTC.

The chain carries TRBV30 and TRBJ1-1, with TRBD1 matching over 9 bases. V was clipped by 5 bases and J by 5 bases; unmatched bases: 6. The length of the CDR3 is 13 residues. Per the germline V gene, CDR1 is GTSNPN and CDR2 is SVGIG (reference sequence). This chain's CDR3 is CAWGGGQGTEAFF. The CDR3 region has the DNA TGTGCCTGGGGGGGAGGACAGGGGACTGAAGCTTTCTTT.

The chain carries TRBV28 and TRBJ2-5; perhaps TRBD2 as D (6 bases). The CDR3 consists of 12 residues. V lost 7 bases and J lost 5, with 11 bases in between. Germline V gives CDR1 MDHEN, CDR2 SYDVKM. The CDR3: CASNRREETQYF. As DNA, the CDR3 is TGTGCCAGCAACCGGAGGGAGGAGACCCAGTACTTC.

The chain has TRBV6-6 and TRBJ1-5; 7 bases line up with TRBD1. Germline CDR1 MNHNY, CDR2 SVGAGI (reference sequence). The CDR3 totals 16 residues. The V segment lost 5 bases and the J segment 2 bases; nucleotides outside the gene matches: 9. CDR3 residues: CASSTVSRGGNQPQHF. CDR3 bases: TGTGCCAGCAGTACCGTCTCCAGGGGGGGCAATCAGCCCCAGCATTTT.

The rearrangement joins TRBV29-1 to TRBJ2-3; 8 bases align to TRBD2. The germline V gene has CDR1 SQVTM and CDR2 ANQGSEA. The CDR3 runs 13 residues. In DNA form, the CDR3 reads TGCACCACCGGGGGGGCCCGCACAGATACGCAGTATTTT. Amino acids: CTTGGARTDTQYF.

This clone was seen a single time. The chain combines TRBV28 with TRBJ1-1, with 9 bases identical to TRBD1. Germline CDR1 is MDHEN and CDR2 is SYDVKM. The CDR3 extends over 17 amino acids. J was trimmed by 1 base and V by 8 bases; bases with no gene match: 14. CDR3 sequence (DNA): TGTGCCAGCTGCAAGGGCAAAATGGGACAGGGGAACACTGAAGCTTTCTTT. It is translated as CASCKGKMGQGNTEAFF.

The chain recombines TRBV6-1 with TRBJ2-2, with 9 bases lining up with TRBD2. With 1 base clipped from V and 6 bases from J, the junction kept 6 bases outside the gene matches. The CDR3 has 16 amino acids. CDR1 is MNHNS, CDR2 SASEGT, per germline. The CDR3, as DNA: TGTGCCAGCAGTGAAGACGGACTAGCGAAGGCCGGGGAGCTGTTTTTT. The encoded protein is CASSEDGLAKAGELFF.